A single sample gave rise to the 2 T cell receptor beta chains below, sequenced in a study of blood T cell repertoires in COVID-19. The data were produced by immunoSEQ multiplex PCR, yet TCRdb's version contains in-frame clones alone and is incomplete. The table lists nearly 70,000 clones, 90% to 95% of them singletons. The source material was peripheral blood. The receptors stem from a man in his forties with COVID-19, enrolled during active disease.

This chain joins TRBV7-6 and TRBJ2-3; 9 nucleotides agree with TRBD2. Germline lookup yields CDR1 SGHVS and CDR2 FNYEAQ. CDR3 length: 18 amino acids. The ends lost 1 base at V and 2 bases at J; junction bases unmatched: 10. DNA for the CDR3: TGTGCCAGCAGCTTAGGGGCGGCTAGCGGGGACGTCACAGATACGCAGTATTTT. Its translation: CASSLGAASGDVTDTQYF.

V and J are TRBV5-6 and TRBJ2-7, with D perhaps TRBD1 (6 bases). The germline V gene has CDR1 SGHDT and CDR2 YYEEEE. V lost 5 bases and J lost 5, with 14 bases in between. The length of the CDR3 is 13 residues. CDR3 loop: CASSHQGPDEQYF. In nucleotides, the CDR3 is TGTGCCAGCAGTCACCAGGGGCCCGACGAGCAGTACTTC. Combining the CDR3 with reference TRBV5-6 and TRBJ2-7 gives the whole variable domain DAGVTQSPTHLIKTRGQQVTLRCSPKSGHDTVSWYQQALGQGPQFIFQYYEEEERQRGNFPDRFSGHQFPNYSSELNVNALLLGDSALYLCASSHQGPDEQYFGPGTRLTVT.